These 26 T cell receptor beta chains originate from one sample sequenced in a study of blood T cell repertoires in COVID-19. The method was immunoSEQ multiplex PCR; TCRdb's version includes in-frame clones alone and lacks a portion of them. The data contain around 380,000 clones, approximately 77% of them singletons. Input material: peripheral blood. The receptors were gathered from a human donor with acute or convalescent COVID-19. The donor label of this sample is uncertain.

The chain carries TRBV6-5 and TRBJ2-1; no definite D call. With 5 bases removed from V and 9 bases from J, the gap between germline ends came to 14 bases. This CDR3 region has 13 residues. The germline CDR1 and CDR2 sequences are MNHEY and SVGAGI. For the CDR3, the DNA is TGTGCCAGCAGTCCGCACCCCTACGTTGAGCAGTTCTTC. Translation gives CASSPHPYVEQFF.

J is TRBJ1-1 and V is TRBV27, with D unclear. This CDR3 is 15 amino acids long. V lost 0 bases and J 0 bases, leaving 8 bases between the germline ends. The germline gives CDR1 MNHEY, CDR2 SMNVEV (reference sequence). The CDR3 bases are TGTGCCAGCAGTTTATCGTCTATCATGAACACTGAAGCTTTCTTT. It specifies CASSLSSIMNTEAFF.

The CDR3 region has the DNA TGCGCCAGCAGCCCAGGGACAACGAACACCGGGGAGCTGTTTTTT. Residues: CASSPGTTNTGELFF. The J gene is TRBJ2-2, the V gene TRBV5-1; D may be TRBD1 (6 bases). V lost 4 bases, J lost 0 bases, and 10 bases lay in between. The length of the CDR3 is 15 residues. The germline CDR1 and CDR2 sequences are SGHRS and YFSETQ.

This chain links TRBV28 with TRBJ2-4, with 7 nucleotides matching TRBD1. The ends lost 6 bases at V and 7 bases at J; junction bases unmatched: 12. CDR1 and CDR2 from the germline V gene are MDHEN and SYDVKM. The CDR3 runs 15 residues. CDR3 region: CASSPQQGSKNIQYF. CDR3 nucleotides: TGTGCCAGCAGCCCGCAACAGGGGTCGAAGAACATTCAGTACTTC.

This clone was counted only a few times. This chain links TRBV11-2 with TRBJ1-2; 10 nucleotides agree with TRBD1. This CDR3 contains 16 residues. Germline trimming cut 2 bases from V and 4 bases from J; bases unmatched to any gene: 7. Germline V gene lookup returns CDR1 SGHAT and CDR2 FQNNGV. The CDR3 nucleotides read TGTGCCAGCAGCTTACGACAGGGGGCGCTCAGCTATGGCTACACCTTC. Its translation: CASSLRQGALSYGYTF.

This clone was seen just once. The chain employs TRBV5-1 and TRBJ2-3; weak D call: TRBD1 (6 bases). Trimming left V 4 bases short and J 2 bases short, with 17 bases between. The CDR3 has 16 amino acids. CDR1 and CDR2 from the germline V gene are SGHRS and YFSETQ. The CDR3 here is CASSLGASYSTDTQYF. The DNA for the CDR3 is TGCGCCAGCAGCCTGGGGGCTAGCTATTCCACAGATACGCAGTATTTT.

The table lists this clone with a count of one. The V gene is TRBV27, the J gene TRBJ1-4, with D perhaps TRBD1 (6 bases). The CDR3 runs to 13 residues. V was trimmed by 5 bases and J by 11 bases, leaving 15 bases between them. From germline, CDR1 is MNHEY and CDR2 SMNVEV (reference sequence). The CDR3 reads CASSLKGQTKLFF. The DNA for the CDR3 is TGTGCCAGCAGTCTCAAAGGACAGACGAAACTGTTTTTT. Combining the CDR3 with reference TRBV27 and TRBJ1-4 gives the whole variable domain EAQVTQNPRYLITVTGKKLTVTCSQNMNHEYMSWYRQDPGLGLRQIYYSMNVEVTDKGDVPEGYKVSRKEKRNFPLILESPSPNQTSLYFCASSLKGQTKLFFGSGTQLSVL.

The chain has TRBV4-2 and TRBJ2-5; tentative D call: TRBD1 (6 bases). V shed 0 bases and J shed 4 bases, with 12 bases lying between them. This CDR3 region has 15 residues. The germline CDR1 and CDR2 sequences are LGHNA and YNFKEQ. CDR3 DNA sequence: TGTGCCAGCAGCCAAGATGGGGGCTCCCGAGAGACCCAGTACTTC. This translates into CASSQDGGSRETQYF.

The chain combines TRBV11-1 with TRBJ2-1; 8 bases agree with TRBD2. Losses at the gene ends were 0 bases for V and 7 bases for J; bases not matched to a gene: 11. Germline assignment: CDR1 SGHAT and CDR2 FQDESV (reference sequence). This CDR3 region has 17 residues. CDR3: CASSLALGTSMMNEQFF. In nucleotides, the CDR3 is TGTGCCAGCAGCTTAGCGCTTGGGACTAGTATGATGAATGAGCAGTTCTTC.

The V gene is TRBV11-2, the J gene TRBJ1-3; D unresolved. The CDR3 loop spans 15 amino acids. Germline CDR1 SGHAT, CDR2 FQNNGV. V lost 2 bases to trimming and J lost 0 bases, with 8 bases between them. The CDR3 sequence: CASSLHSYSGNTIYF. The CDR3, as DNA: TGTGCCAGCAGCTTACACAGCTACTCTGGAAACACCATATATTTT. The full variable domain, with the rest looked up from reference TRBV11-2 and TRBJ1-3, is EAGVAQSPRYKIIEKRQSVAFWCNPISGHATLYWYQQILGQGPKLLIQFQNNGVVDDSQLPKDRFSAERLKGVDSTLKIQPAKLEDSAVYLCASSLHSYSGNTIYFGEGSWLTVV.

The chain employs TRBV6-5 and TRBJ2-5, with TRBD1 matching 7 bases. V lost 7 bases, J lost 3 bases, and 8 bases stayed unmatched. This CDR3 contains 14 residues. Germline assignment: CDR1 MNHEY and CDR2 SVGAGI. This CDR3 is CASIRGQLKETQYF. CDR3 bases: TGTGCCAGCATTCGGGGACAGCTAAAAGAGACCCAGTACTTC.

This clone was counted a single time. This chain links TRBV6-5 with TRBJ2-6, with D possibly TRBD2 on 6 matching bases. V lost 8 bases, J lost 1 base, and 12 bases lay in between. The CDR3 contains 15 residues. Germline values: CDR1 MNHEY, CDR2 SVGAGI. This CDR3 is CASAYGGSGANVLTF. The CDR3 DNA reads TGTGCCAGCGCGTACGGAGGGTCTGGGGCCAACGTCCTGACTTTC.

This chain joins TRBV19 and TRBJ1-5; TRBD1 aligns across 8 bases. The V and J ends lost 5 bases and 5 bases, in that order; junction bases with no gene match: 5. The CDR3 is made up of 14 amino acids. Germline CDR1 LNHDA, CDR2 SQIVND (reference sequence). The CDR3 here is CASSPDRVHQPQHF. Written as DNA, the CDR3 is TGTGCCAGTAGTCCGGACAGGGTTCATCAGCCCCAGCATTTT.

This clone showed up just a few times. V usage is TRBV6-1 and J usage is TRBJ1-5, with a tentative D call TRBD1 (5 bases). The germline V gene has CDR1 MNHNS and CDR2 SASEGT. This CDR3 has 16 amino acids. With 3 bases removed from V and 4 bases from J, the gap between germline ends came to 16 bases. The CDR3 reads CASSEGGVIGNQPQHF. The CDR3 DNA reads TGTGCCAGCAGTGAGGGGGGAGTCATCGGTAATCAGCCCCAGCATTTT.

The rearrangement uses TRBV10-3 and TRBJ2-7, with a tentative D call TRBD1 (5 bases). V lost 6 bases to trimming and J lost 7 bases, with 22 bases between them. This CDR3 comprises 15 residues. CDR1 is ENHRY, CDR2 SYGVKD, per germline. CDR3 in amino acids: CAIRQPDKLTGEQYF. CDR3 DNA sequence: TGTGCCATCAGACAACCGGACAAACTCACAGGAGAGCAGTACTTC.

This sequence joins TRBV5-6 and TRBJ1-1; TRBD1 is a possible D gene (5 bases). The germline gives CDR1 SGHDT, CDR2 YYEEEE. Trimming pared 2 bases from V and 6 bases from J, leaving 11 bases between. The CDR3 sequence is 13 residues long. CDR3 nucleotide sequence: TGTGCCAGCAGCTTTCAGGGAAGGGCTGAAGCTTTCTTT. Translating gives CASSFQGRAEAFF.

This clone was seen more than once but under ten times. The V and J genes are TRBV28 and TRBJ1-5, with no clear D. This CDR3 is 15 amino acids long. Germline V gene lookup returns CDR1 MDHEN and CDR2 SYDVKM. Trimming removed 9 bases from V and 3 bases from J, with 18 bases in between. Here the CDR3 reads CASLGSGSPNQPQHF. The CDR3 region has the DNA TGTGCCAGTCTCGGAAGCGGCAGCCCCAATCAGCCCCAGCATTTT.

The chain couples TRBV7-6 to TRBJ1-1, with 8 bases fitting TRBD1. The germline gives CDR1 SGHVS, CDR2 FNYEAQ. The CDR3 contains 16 residues. Germline trimming cut 5 bases from V and 3 bases from J; bases unmatched to any gene: 11. The CDR3 sequence: CASSGTGQAGDTEAFF. The DNA for the CDR3 is TGTGCCAGCAGCGGAACGGGACAGGCAGGGGACACTGAAGCTTTCTTT.

As DNA, the CDR3 is TGTGCCAGCAGCTTTGGACAGGGGATGTACGAGCAGTACTTC. It translates to CASSFGQGMYEQYF. The J gene is TRBJ2-7, the V gene TRBV5-6, with 9 nucleotides matching TRBD1. The CDR3 contains 14 residues. The J segment lost 4 bases and the V segment lost 2 bases, leaving 4 bases of the junction unmatched. Germline V lookup: CDR1 SGHDT, CDR2 YYEEEE.

The chain joins TRBV28 to TRBJ1-1; the match to TRBD1 covers 9 bases. Germline lookup yields CDR1 MDHEN and CDR2 SYDVKM. The CDR3 is made up of 17 amino acids. V trimming: 5 bases; J trimming: 1 base; junction bases outside the gene matches: 11. CDR3 amino acids: CASSQAFRDRANTEAFF. The DNA for the CDR3 is TGTGCCAGCAGTCAAGCCTTCCGGGACAGGGCGAACACTGAAGCTTTCTTT.

This chain connects TRBV19 to TRBJ2-3; D is possibly TRBD1 (6 bases). Trimming removed 7 bases from V and 5 bases from J, with 22 bases in between. The CDR3 length is 16 residues. Germline CDR1 and CDR2: LNHDA and SQIVND (reference sequence). The CDR3, as DNA: TGTGCCAGTAACCCCAACAGGGCCCACCTTCAAGATACGCAGTATTTT. It yields the protein CASNPNRAHLQDTQYF.

The chain combines TRBV7-8 with TRBJ1-1, with D tentatively TRBD1 (6 bases). The CDR3 loop spans 13 amino acids. CDR1 and CDR2 (germline): SGHVS, FQNEAQ. Trimming took off 6 bases at V and 2 bases at J, with 10 bases between the two ends. The CDR3 DNA reads as TGTGCCAGCAGATTGGACAGAAACACTGAAGCTTTCTTT. Translation gives CASRLDRNTEAFF. The variable domain in full, with the rest retrieved from reference TRBV7-8 and TRBJ1-1, is GAGVSQSPRYKVAKRGQDVALRCDPISGHVSLFWYQQALGQGPEFLTYFQNEAQLDKSGLPSDRFFAERPEGSVSTLKIQRTQQEDSAVYLCASRLDRNTEAFFGQGTRLTVV.

The chain couples TRBV9 to TRBJ1-4; no reliable D call. V was pared by 5 bases and J by 0 bases, with 11 bases between. Germline-derived CDR1 and CDR2 are SGDLS and YYNGEE. The CDR3 has 15 residues. In DNA form, the CDR3 reads TGTGCCAGCAGTATAGCAGTTGCAACTAATGAAAAACTGTTTTTT. Translating it yields CASSIAVATNEKLFF.

The CDR3 region is CAISRGWTSGLTSSYNEQFF. In nucleotides, the CDR3 is TGTGCCATCAGCAGGGGGTGGACTAGCGGCCTTACAAGCTCCTACAATGAGCAGTTCTTC. The V gene is TRBV10-3, the J gene TRBJ2-1, with TRBD2 matching over 10 bases. V lost 6 bases, J lost 0 bases, and 17 bases stayed unmatched. Per germline, CDR1 ENHRY and CDR2 SYGVKD. The CDR3 sequence is 20 residues long.

The chain combines TRBV27 with TRBJ2-1, with 7 bases identical to TRBD1. This CDR3 has 21 residues. The ends lost 0 bases at V and 4 bases at J; junction bases unmatched: 21. The germline V gene encodes CDR1 MNHEY and CDR2 SMNVEV (reference sequence). In DNA form, the CDR3 reads TGTGCCAGCAGTTTATCCCCTTACAACGACAGGGTATATGGTAGATACAATGAGCAGTTCTTC. Residues: CASSLSPYNDRVYGRYNEQFF.

The chain is built from TRBV19 and TRBJ1-2; D ambiguous. V was pared by 6 bases and J by 0 bases, with 14 bases between. CDR1 is LNHDA, CDR2 SQIVND, per germline (reference sequence). This CDR3 comprises 15 residues. CDR3 sequence: CASREQLTSNYGYTF. CDR3 DNA sequence: TGTGCCAGTAGGGAGCAACTCACCTCTAACTATGGCTACACCTTC.